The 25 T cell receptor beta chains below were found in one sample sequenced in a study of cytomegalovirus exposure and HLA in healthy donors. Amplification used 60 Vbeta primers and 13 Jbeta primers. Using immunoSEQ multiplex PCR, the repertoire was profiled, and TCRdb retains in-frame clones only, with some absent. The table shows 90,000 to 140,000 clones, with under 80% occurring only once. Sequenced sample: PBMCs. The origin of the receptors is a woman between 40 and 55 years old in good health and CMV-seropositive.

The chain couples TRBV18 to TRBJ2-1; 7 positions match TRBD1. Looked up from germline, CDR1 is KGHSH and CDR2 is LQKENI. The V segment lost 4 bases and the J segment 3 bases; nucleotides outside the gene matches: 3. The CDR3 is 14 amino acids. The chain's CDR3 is CASSQAGGYNEQFF. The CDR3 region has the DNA TGTGCCAGCTCACAGGCAGGGGGCTACAATGAGCAGTTCTTC. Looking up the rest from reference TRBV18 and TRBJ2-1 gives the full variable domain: NAGVMQNPRHLVRRRGQEARLRCSPMKGHSHVYWYRQLPEEGLKFMVYLQKENIIDESGMPKERFSAEFPKEGPSILRIQQVVRGDSAAYFCASSQAGGYNEQFFGPGTRLTVL.

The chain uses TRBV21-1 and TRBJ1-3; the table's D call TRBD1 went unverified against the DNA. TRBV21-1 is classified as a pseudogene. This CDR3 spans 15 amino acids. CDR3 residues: CASSKGQSSGNTIYF. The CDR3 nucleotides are TGTGCCAGCAGCAAAGGACAGTCCTCTGGAAACACCATATATTTT.

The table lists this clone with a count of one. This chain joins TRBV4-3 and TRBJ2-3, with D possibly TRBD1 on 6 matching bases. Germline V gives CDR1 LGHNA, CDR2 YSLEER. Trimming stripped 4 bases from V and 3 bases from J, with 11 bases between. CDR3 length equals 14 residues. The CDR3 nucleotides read TGCGCCAGCAGCCCCGGCAGGGGAACAGATACGCAGTATTTT. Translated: CASSPGRGTDTQYF.

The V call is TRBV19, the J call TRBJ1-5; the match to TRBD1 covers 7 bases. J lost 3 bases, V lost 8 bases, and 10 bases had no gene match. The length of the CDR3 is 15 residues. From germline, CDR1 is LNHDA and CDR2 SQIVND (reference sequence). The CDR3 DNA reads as TGTGCCAGTGGGAAGGGGACAGTGAACAATCAGCCCCAGCATTTT. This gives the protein CASGKGTVNNQPQHF.

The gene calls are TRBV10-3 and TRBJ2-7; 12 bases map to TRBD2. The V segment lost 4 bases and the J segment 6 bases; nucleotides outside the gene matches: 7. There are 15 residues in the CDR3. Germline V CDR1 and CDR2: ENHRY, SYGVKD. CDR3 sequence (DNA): TGTGCCATCAGTGGGGCTAGCGGGAGGGCCGGCGAGCAGTACTTC. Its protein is CAISGASGRAGEQYF.

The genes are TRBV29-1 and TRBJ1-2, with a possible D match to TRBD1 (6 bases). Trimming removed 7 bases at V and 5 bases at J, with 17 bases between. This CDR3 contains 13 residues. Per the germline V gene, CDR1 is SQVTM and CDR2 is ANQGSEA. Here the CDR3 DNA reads TGCAGCGCAGGAACAGGGTCGGGATATGGCTACACCTTC. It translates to CSAGTGSGYGYTF.

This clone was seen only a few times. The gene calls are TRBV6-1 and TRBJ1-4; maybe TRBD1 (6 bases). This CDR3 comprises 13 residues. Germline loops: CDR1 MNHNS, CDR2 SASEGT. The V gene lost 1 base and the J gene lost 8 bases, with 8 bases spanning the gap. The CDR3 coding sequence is TGTGCCAGCAGTGAAGGGGACAAGGAAAAACTGTTTTTT. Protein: CASSEGDKEKLFF.

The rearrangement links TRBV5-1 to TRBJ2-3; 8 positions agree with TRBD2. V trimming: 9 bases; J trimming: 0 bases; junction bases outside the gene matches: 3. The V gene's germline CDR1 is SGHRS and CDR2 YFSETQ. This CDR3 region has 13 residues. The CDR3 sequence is CATSSGSTDTQYF. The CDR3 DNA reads TGCGCCACCTCTAGCGGGAGCACAGATACGCAGTATTTT.

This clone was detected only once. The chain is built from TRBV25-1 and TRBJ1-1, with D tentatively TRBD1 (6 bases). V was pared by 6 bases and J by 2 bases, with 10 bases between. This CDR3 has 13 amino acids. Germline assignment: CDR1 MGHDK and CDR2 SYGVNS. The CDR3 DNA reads TGTGCCAGCAGGGGGACACAAAACACTGAAGCTTTCTTT. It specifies CASRGTQNTEAFF.

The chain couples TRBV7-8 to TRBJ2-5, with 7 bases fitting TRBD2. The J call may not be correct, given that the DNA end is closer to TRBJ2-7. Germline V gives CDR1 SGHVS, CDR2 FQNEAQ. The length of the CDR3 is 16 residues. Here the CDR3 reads CASSWGVRGVSYEQYF. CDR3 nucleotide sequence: TGTGCCAGCAGCTGGGGGGTCCGGGGGGTGTCCTACGAGCAGTACTTC.

The CDR3 sequence: CASSVKPGTGQETQYF. Written as DNA, the CDR3 is TGTGCCAGCAGCGTGAAACCCGGGACAGGTCAAGAGACCCAGTACTTC. This chain uses TRBV5-8 with TRBJ2-5; 8 nucleotides agree with TRBD1. The V gene's germline CDR1 is SGHTS and CDR2 YDEGEE. V lost 4 bases and J lost 2; bases outside the gene matches: 10. This CDR3 has 16 residues.

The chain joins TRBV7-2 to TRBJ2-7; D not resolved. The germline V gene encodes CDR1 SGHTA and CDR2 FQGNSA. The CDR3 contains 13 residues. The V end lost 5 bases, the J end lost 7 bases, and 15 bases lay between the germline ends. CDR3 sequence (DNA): TGTGCCAGCAGCCGATATAAGACTGGGGAGCAGTACTTC. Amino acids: CASSRYKTGEQYF.

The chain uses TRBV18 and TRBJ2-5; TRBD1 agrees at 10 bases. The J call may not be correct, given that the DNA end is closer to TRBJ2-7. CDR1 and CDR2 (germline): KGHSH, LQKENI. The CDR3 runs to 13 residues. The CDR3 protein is CASFPGQGYEQYF. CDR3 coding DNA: TGTGCCAGCTTCCCGGGACAGGGGTACGAGCAGTACTTC.

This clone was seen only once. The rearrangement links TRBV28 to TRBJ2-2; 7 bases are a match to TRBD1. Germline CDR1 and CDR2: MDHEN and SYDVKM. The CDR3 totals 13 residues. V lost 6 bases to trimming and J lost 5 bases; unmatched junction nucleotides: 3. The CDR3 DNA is TGTGCCAGCAGACCACAGGGGACCGGGGAGCTGTTTTTT. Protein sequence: CASRPQGTGELFF.

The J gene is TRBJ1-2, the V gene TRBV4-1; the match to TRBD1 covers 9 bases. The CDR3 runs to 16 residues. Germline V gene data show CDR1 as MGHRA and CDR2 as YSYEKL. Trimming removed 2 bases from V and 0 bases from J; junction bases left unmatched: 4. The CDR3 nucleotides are TGCGCCAGCAGCCAACCCCGACAGGGGGCTAACTATGGCTACACCTTC. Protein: CASSQPRQGANYGYTF.

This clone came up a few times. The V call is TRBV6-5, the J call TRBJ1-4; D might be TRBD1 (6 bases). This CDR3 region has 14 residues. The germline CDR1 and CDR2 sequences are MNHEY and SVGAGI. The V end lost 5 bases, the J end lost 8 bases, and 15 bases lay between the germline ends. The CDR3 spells CASSSYGTREKLFF. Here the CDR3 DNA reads TGTGCCAGCAGTAGTTACGGGACACGGGAAAAACTGTTTTTT.

The CDR3 reads CASSLDSLNEKLFF. The CDR3, as DNA: TGTGCCAGCAGCCTTGACAGCCTAAATGAAAAACTGTTTTTT. This chain joins TRBV6-1 and TRBJ1-4, with TRBD1 as a possible D gene (5 bases). The length of the CDR3 is 14 residues. The germline V gene has CDR1 MNHNS and CDR2 SASEGT. With 6 bases removed from V and 5 bases from J, the gap between germline ends came to 13 bases.

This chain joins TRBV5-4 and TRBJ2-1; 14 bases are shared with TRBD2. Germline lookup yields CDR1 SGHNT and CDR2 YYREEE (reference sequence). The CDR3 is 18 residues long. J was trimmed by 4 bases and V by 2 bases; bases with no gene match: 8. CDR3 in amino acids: CASSLGTSGSIMYNEQFF. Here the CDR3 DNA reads TGTGCCAGCAGCTTAGGGACTAGCGGGAGTATAATGTACAATGAGCAGTTCTTC.

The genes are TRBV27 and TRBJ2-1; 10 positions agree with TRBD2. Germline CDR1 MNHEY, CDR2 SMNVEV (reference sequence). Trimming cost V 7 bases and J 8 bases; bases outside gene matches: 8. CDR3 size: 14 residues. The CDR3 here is CASTTSGPPHEQFF. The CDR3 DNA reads TGTGCCAGCACGACTAGCGGGCCGCCCCATGAGCAGTTCTTC.

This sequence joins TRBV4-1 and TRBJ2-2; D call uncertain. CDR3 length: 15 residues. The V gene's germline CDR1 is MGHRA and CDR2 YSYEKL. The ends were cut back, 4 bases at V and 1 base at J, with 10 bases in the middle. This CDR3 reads CASSLPRVNTGELFF. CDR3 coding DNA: TGCGCCAGCAGCCTGCCTAGAGTGAACACCGGGGAGCTGTTTTTT.

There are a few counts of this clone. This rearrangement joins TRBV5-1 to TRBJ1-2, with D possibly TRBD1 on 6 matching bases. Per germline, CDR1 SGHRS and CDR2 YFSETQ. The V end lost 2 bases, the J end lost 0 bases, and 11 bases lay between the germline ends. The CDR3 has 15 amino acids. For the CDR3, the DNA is TGCGCCAGCAGCTTTTCTGGACAGCCTAACTATGGCTACACCTTC. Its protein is CASSFSGQPNYGYTF.

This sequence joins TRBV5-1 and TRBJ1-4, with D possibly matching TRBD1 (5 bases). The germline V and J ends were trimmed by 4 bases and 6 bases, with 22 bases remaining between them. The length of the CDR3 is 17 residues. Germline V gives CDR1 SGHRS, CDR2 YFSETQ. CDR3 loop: CASSPRGGGSPDEKLFF. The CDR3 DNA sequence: TGCGCCAGCAGCCCCCGAGGTGGGGGGAGTCCTGATGAAAAACTGTTTTTT.

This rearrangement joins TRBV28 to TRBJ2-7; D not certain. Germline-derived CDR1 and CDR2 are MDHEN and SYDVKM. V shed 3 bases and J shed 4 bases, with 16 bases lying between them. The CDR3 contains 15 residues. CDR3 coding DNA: TGTGCCAGCAGTTTCTCATCAGATTCAATTTACGAGCAGTACTTC. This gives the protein CASSFSSDSIYEQYF.

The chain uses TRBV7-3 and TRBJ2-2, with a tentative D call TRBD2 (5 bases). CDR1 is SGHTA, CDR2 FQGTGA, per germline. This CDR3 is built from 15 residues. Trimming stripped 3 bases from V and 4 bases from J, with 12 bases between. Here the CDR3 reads CASSFGGRSTGELFF. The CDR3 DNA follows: TGTGCCAGCAGCTTCGGAGGTCGTAGCACCGGGGAGCTGTTTTTT.

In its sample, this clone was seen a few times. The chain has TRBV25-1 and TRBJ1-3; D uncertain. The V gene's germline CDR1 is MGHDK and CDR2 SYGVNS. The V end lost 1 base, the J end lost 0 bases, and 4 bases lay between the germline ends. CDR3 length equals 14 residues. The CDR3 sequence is CASSELSSGNTIYF. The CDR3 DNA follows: TGTGCCAGCAGTGAATTATCCTCTGGAAACACCATATATTTT.